The clone carrying this TCR beta chain was counted a few times. Its specificity is not known. This sample is drawn from a study of CD8 T cells in ankylosing spondylitis. Between the trimmed V and J ends, which lost 5 bases and 11 bases, there was a span of 21 bases. The CDR3 is 14 amino acids. Germline-derived CDR1 and CDR2 are MDHEN and SYDVKM. Quantitative 5'-RACE with molecular barcodes produced the TCR beta libraries. MiXCR, applied by TCRdb to the 5' RACE reads, yields one record per CDR3 protein. The sample carries a few hundred thousand distinct CDR3 sequences, about 12% recorded once. General study findings and limits: Within ankylosing spondylitis blood, a TCR beta motif made up of eight highly homologous variants appeared to be characteristic. Previous work reported some of these motif variants in the synovial fluid and blood of reactive arthritis. Disease-linked clones reportedly showed significant enrichment in matched ankylosing spondylitis synovial fluid.

This TCR came from a male donor with ankylosing spondylitis. The source material was blood, either unsorted or a sorted T cell fraction (not recorded which). The chain has TRBV28 and TRBJ1-2; D is possibly TRBD1 (5 bases). CDR3 residues: CASSPQAFRGEYTF. DNA of the CDR3: TGTGCCAGCAGTCCTCAGGCCTTTCGGGGGGAGTACACCTTC.